The present entry profiles one T cell receptor (beta chain) with its context. This sample is part of a study of post-analysis software for immune sequencing data. Built from TCR beta cDNA, the libraries had unique molecular identifiers in them. TCRdb used MiXCR to reprocess the PCR reads, holding one entry per CDR3 protein. The data contain approximately 690,000 distinct CDR3 sequences, around 64% of them singletons. The TCR comes from a girl aged 2-10 years with multiple sclerosis. Sequencing was done on a sample of blood.

The CDR3 loop is CASSQGQGETEAFF. CDR3 nucleotides: TGTGCCAGCAGCCAGGGACAGGGCGAGACTGAAGCTTTCTTT. The rearrangement joins TRBV7-3 to TRBJ1-1; 9 bases align to TRBD1. The CDR3 covers 14 residues. CDR1 and CDR2 from the germline V gene are SGHTA and FQGTGA. The V gene end was trimmed by 5 bases and the J gene end by 5 bases; junction bases not matched to a gene: 6.